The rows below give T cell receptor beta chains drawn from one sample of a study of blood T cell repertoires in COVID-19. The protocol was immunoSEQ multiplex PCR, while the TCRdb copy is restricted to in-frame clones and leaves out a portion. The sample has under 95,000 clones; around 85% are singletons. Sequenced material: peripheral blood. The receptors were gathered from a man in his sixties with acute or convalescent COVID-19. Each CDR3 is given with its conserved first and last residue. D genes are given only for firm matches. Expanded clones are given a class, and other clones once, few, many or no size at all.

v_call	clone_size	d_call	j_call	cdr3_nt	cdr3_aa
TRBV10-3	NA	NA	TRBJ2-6	TGTGCCATCAGGGACGACAGTTACGATAACGTCCTGACTTTC	CAIRDDSYDNVLTF
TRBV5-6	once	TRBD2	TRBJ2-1	TGTGCCAGCAGCTTGGGACTAGCGGGGGGGTTATACAATGAGCAGTTCTTC	CASSLGLAGGLYNEQFF
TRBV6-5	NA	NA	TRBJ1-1	TGTGCCAGCAGTCCCCCGGGACACCAGAACACTGAAGCTTTCTTT	CASSPPGHQNTEAFF
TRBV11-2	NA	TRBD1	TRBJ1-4	TGTGCCAGCAGCCGAGCGACAGGGACTAATGAAAAACTGTTTTTT	CASSRATGTNEKLFF
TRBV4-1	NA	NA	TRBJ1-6	TGCGCCAGCAGCCAAGTAGGAACAGGGCAGGGTTCACCCCTCCACTTT	CASSQVGTGQGSPLHF
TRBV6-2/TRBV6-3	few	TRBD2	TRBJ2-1	TGTGCCAGCAGTTACCGGAGATGGGGGGGGTCCTACAATGAGCAGTTCTTC	CASSYRRWGGSYNEQFF
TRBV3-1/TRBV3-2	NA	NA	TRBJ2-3	TGTGCCAGCAGCCAAGAAGATTTCCCAAGGGAGGATACGCAGTATTTT	CASSQEDFPREDTQYF
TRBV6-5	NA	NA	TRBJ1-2	TGTGCCAGCAGTCCTGGGACTGCCGGCTACACCTTC	CASSPGTAGYTF
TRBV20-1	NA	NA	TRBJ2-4	TGCAGTGCTAGTGCTAATCGGGGTGTTTCGGACATTCAGTACTTC	CSASANRGVSDIQYF
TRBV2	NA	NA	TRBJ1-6	TGTGCCAGCAGTGAGGAGGGGATTTATTCACCCCTCCACTTT	CASSEEGIYSPLHF
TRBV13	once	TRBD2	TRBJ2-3	TGTGCCAGTAGAAACGGGGGGGAACCGACAGATACGCAGTATTTT	CASRNGGEPTDTQYF
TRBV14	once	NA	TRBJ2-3	TGTGCCAGCAGCCAAGAAAGGGGGGGCCCATCCGATACGCAGTATTTT	CASSQERGGPSDTQYF
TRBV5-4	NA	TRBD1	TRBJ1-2	TGTGCCAGCAGCAGAACAGGGGACGGCTACACCTTC	CASSRTGDGYTF
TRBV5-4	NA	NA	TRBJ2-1	TGTGCCAGCAGCTCAAGTCTAGCCCCTAGCTCCTACAATGAGCAGTTCTTC	CASSSSLAPSSYNEQFF
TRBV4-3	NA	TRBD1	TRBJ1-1	TGCGCCAGCAGCCAAGTGTGGCAGGGGGCGAACACTGAAGCTTTCTTT	CASSQVWQGANTEAFF
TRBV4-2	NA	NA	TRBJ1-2	TGTGCCAGCAGCCAAGATACTACAATTTATGGCTACACCTTC	CASSQDTTIYGYTF
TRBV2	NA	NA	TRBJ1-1	TGTGCCAGCACCACCACAGGGATCTCTGAAGCTTTCTTT	CASTTTGISEAFF
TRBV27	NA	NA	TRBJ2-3	TGTGCCAGCAGTTCCCTCCCAGATACGCAGTATTTT	CASSSLPDTQYF
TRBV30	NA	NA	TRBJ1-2	TGTGCCTGGGCTTTAAGTGGGCCTGATGGCTACACCTTC	CAWALSGPDGYTF
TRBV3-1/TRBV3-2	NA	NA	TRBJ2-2	TGTGCCAGCAGCCGGAACCGGGACACCCGGGCCGGGGAGCTGTTTTTT	CASSRNRDTRAGELFF
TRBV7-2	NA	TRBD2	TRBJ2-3	TGTGCCAGCAGCTTACAAGCGGGGGCCTTAGATACGCAGTATTTT	CASSLQAGALDTQYF
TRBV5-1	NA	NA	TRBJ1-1	TGCGCCAGCAGCCCCCCGGGACAAGAGGTATCTTTCTTT	CASSPPGQEVSFF
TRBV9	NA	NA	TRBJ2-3	TGTGCCAGCAGCGTGGGTCAACCTAGGTCAGATACGCAGTATTTT	CASSVGQPRSDTQYF
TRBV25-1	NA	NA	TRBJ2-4	TGTGCCAGCATAGGCGGGCCGGGCATTCAGTACTTC	CASIGGPGIQYF
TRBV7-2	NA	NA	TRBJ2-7	TGTGCCAGCAGCTTAGGGACAGCCTACGAGCAGTACTTC	CASSLGTAYEQYF
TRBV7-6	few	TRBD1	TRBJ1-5	TGTGCCAGCAGCCTGGGACAGTATAGCAATCAGCCCCAGCATTTT	CASSLGQYSNQPQHF